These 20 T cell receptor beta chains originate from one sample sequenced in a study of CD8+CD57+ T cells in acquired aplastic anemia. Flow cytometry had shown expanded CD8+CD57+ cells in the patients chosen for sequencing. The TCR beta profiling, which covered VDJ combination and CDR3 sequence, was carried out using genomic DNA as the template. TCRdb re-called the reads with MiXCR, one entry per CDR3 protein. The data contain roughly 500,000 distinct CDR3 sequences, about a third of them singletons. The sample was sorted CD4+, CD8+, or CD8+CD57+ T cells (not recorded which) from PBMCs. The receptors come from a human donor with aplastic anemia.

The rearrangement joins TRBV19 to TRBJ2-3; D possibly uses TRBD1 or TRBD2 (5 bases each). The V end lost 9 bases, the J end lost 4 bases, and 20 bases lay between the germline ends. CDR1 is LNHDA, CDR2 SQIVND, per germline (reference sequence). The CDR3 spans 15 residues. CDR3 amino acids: CASSLGRRDPDTQYF. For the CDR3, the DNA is TGTGCCAGCAGCTTGGGGCGCAGGGACCCAGATACGCAGTATTTT.

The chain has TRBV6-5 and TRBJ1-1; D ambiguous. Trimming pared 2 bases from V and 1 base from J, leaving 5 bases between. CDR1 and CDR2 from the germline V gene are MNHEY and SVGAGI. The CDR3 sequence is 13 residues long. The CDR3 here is CASSYDENTEAFF. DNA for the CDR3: TGTGCCAGCAGTTACGACGAGAACACTGAAGCTTTCTTT.

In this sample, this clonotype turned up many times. Here the CDR3 DNA reads TGCAGTGCAGGTGGGATTACTAACTATGGCTACACCTTC. Protein product: CSAGGITNYGYTF. The rearrangement joins TRBV20-1 to TRBJ1-2; no reliable D call. V was cut by 6 bases and J by 0 bases, with 11 bases left in between. Germline V gene lookup returns CDR1 DFQATT and CDR2 SNEGSKA (reference sequence). This CDR3 has 13 amino acids.

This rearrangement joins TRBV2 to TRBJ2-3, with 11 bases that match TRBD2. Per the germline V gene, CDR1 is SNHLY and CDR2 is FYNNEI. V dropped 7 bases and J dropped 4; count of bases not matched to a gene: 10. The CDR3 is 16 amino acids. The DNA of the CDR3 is TGTGCCAGCATGAGGAATAGCGGGAGGGCCTCAGATACGCAGTATTTT. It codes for CASMRNSGRASDTQYF.

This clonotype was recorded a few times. The chain's CDR3 is CASTGGAKQPQHF. DNA for the CDR3: TGTGCCAGCACGGGGGGGGCAAAACAGCCCCAGCATTTT. The chain employs TRBV25-1 and TRBJ1-5, with D possibly being TRBD1 (6 bases). Germline lookup yields CDR1 MGHDK and CDR2 SYGVNS. The CDR3 sequence is 13 residues long. V lost 7 bases and J 7 bases, leaving 14 bases between the germline ends.

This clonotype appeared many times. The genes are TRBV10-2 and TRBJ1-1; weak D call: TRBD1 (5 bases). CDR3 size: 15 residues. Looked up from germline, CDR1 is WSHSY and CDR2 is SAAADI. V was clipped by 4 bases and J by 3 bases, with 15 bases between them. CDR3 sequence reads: CASSVAGGSHTEAFF. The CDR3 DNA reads TGCGCCAGCAGTGTTGCGGGGGGATCTCACACTGAAGCTTTCTTT.

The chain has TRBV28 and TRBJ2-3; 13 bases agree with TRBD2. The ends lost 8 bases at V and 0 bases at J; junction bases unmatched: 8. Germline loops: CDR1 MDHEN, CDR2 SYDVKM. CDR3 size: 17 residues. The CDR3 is CASWPGLAGISTDTQYF. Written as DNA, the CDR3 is TGTGCCAGCTGGCCGGGACTAGCGGGGATTAGCACAGATACGCAGTATTTT.

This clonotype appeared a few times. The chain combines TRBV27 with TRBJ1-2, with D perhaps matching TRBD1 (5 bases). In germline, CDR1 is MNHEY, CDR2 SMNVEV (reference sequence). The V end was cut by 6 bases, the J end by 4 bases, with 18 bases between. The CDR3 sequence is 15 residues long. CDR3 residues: CASRVGGGHPYGYTF. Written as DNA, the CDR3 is TGTGCCAGCAGAGTTGGGGGTGGGCATCCCTATGGCTACACCTTC.

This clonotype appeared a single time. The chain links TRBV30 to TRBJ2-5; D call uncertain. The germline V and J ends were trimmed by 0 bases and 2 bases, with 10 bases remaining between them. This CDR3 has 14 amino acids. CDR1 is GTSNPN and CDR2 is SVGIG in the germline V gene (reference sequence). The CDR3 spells CAWSVLGAQETQYF. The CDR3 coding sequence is TGTGCCTGGAGTGTGCTAGGAGCACAAGAGACCCAGTACTTC.

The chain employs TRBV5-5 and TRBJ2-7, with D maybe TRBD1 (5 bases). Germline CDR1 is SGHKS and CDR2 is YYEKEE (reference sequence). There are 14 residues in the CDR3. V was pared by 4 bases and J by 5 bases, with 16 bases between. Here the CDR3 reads CASSPAGPWHEQYF. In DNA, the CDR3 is TGTGCCAGCAGCCCGGCAGGGCCGTGGCACGAGCAGTACTTC.

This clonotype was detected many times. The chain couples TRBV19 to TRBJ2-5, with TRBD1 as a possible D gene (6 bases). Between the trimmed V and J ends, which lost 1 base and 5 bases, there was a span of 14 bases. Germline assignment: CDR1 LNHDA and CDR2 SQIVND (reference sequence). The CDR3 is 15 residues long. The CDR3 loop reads CASSIGGTTRETQYF. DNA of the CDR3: TGTGCCAGTAGTATAGGGGGGACAACACGCGAGACCCAGTACTTC.

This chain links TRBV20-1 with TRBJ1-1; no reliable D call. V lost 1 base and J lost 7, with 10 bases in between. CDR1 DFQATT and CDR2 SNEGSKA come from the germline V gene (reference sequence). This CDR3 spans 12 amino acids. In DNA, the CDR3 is TGCAGTGCTAGAGGAGTTTTGGTTGAAGCTTTCTTT. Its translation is CSARGVLVEAFF.

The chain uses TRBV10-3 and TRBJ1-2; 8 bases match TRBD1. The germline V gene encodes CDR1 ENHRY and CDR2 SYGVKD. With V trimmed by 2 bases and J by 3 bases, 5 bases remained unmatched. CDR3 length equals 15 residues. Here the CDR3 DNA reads TGTGCCATCAGTGAGACATCAGGGGGCCACTATGGCTACACCTTC. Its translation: CAISETSGGHYGYTF.

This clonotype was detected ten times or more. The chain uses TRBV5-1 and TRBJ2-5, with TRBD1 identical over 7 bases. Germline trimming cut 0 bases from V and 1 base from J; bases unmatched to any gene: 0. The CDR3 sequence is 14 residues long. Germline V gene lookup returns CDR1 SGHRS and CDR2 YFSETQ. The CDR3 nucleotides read TGCGCCAGCAGCTTGGAGGGGGCCCAAGAGACCCAGTACTTC. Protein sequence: CASSLEGAQETQYF.

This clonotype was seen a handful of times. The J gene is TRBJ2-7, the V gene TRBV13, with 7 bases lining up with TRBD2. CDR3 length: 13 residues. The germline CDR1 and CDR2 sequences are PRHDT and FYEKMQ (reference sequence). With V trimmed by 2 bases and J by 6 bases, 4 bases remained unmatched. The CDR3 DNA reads TGTGCCAGCAGCTTAATCTCGGGGGGCGAGCAGTACTTC. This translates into CASSLISGGEQYF.

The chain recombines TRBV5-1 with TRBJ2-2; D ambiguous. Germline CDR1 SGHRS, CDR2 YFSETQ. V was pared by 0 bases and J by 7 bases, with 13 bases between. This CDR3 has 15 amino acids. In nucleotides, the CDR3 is TGCGCCAGCAGCTTGGCGTCACACTCTGTCGGGGAGCTGTTTTTT. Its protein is CASSLASHSVGELFF. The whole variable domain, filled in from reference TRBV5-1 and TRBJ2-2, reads KAGVTQTPRYLIKTRGQQVTLSCSPISGHRSVSWYQQTPGQGLQFLFEYFSETQRNKGNFPGRFSGRQFSNSRSEMNVSTLELGDSALYLCASSLASHSVGELFFGEGSRLTVL.

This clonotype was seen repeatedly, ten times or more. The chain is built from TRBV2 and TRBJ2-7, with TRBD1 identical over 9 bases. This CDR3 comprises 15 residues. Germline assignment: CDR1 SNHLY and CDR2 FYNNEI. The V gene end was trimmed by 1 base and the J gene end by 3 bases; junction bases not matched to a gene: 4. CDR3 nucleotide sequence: TGTGCCAGCAGTGAAGACAGGGGGCTCTTCTACGAGCAGTACTTC. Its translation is CASSEDRGLFYEQYF.

Here the CDR3 reads CATTPGGDHYEQYF. The CDR3 DNA sequence: TGTGCCACCACGCCGGGGGGGGATCACTACGAGCAGTACTTC. The chain couples TRBV15 to TRBJ2-7; the match to TRBD2 covers 8 bases. The CDR3 sequence is 14 residues long. CDR1 and CDR2 from the germline V gene are LNHNV and YYDKDF (reference sequence). V gave up 7 bases and J gave up 3 bases; unmatched junction bases: 8.

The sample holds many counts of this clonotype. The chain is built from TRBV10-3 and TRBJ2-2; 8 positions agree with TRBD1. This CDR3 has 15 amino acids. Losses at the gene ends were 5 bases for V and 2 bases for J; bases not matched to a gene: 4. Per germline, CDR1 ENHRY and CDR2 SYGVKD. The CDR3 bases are TGTGCCATCAGTTTCGACAGGGGTAACACCGGGGAGCTGTTTTTT. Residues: CAISFDRGNTGELFF.

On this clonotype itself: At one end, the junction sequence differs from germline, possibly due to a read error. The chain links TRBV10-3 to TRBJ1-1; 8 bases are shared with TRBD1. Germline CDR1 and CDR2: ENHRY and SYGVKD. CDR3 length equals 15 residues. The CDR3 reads CASSPWTGRDTEAFF. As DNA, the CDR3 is TGTGCCAGCAGTCCCTGGACAGGGAGAGACACTGAAGCTTTCTTT.